The present T cell receptor beta chain was sequenced within a study of T cells in Graves' hyperthyroidism and ophthalmopathy. Study-wide findings and caveats: Patients with ophthalmopathy were separated from those with stable hyperthyroidism by a 13 V-J model.

This clonotype has a handful of counts. The target antigen is unknown. RNA transcripts yielded amplified TCR beta CDR3 regions. An initial round of RT-PCR targeting the TCR CDR3 relied on the HTBI primer set. TCRdb called the multiplex PCR reads again in MiXCR, with one record for every CDR3 protein. Seen here are over 450,000 distinct CDR3 sequences, roughly 17% observed once, and the top ten hold under 20%. The CDR3 has 14 amino acids. Trimming took off 1 base at V and 5 bases at J, with 10 bases between the two ends. Germline CDR1 is SGHDT and CDR2 is YYEEEE. Sequencing input: blood. V gene TRBV5-6 combines with J gene TRBJ1-5; unclear D gene. The TCR comes from a young woman with Graves' ophthalmopathy. The CDR3 region has the DNA TGTGCCAGCAGCTTGTACGCACAGCATCAGCCCCAGCATTTT. Amino acids: CASSLYAQHQPQHF.